The next 23 T cell receptor beta chains were all read from a single sample in a study of cytomegalovirus exposure and HLA in healthy donors. TCRdb's copy holds only in-frame clones and misses some; the assay was immunoSEQ multiplex PCR. The table lists under 200,000 clones, 91% of them singletons. Material: PBMCs. These receptors were obtained from a young woman in good health and CMV-seropositive.

The J gene is TRBJ2-1, the V gene TRBV7-2; D unclear. Germline V CDR1 and CDR2: SGHTA, FQGNSA. The CDR3 extends over 14 amino acids. V was cut by 1 base and J by 5 bases, with 9 bases left in between. The CDR3 sequence: CASSLGARNNEQFF. The CDR3, as DNA: TGTGCCAGCAGCTTAGGGGCCAGAAACAATGAGCAGTTCTTC.

The V call is TRBV19, the J call TRBJ2-2; 10 nucleotides line up with TRBD2. V shed 6 bases and J 4 bases; nucleotides not matched to a gene: 8. Germline CDR1 and CDR2: LNHDA and SQIVND (reference sequence). This CDR3 contains 16 residues. CDR3 residues: CASRVAGGQITGELFF. For the CDR3, the DNA is TGTGCCAGTAGGGTAGCGGGGGGCCAAATCACCGGGGAGCTGTTTTTT.

The V call is TRBV11-2, the J call TRBJ2-2; 8 positions match TRBD1. V gave up 7 bases and J gave up 2 bases; unmatched junction bases: 9. CDR1 SGHAT and CDR2 FQNNGV come from the germline V gene. This CDR3 comprises 16 residues. Written as DNA, the CDR3 is TGTGCCAGCACCCTCCCGACAGGGGAAAACACCGGGGAGCTGTTTTTT. This translates into CASTLPTGENTGELFF. The entire variable domain, with the rest obtained from reference TRBV11-2 and TRBJ2-2, is as follows: EAGVAQSPRYKIIEKRQSVAFWCNPISGHATLYWYQQILGQGPKLLIQFQNNGVVDDSQLPKDRFSAERLKGVDSTLKIQPAKLEDSAVYLCASTLPTGENTGELFFGEGSRLTVL.

The V and J genes are TRBV9 and TRBJ2-1; 7 nucleotides match TRBD1. Germline values: CDR1 SGDLS, CDR2 YYNGEE. J lost 8 bases, V lost 0 bases, and 2 bases had no gene match. This CDR3 has 13 amino acids. In DNA form, the CDR3 reads TGTGCCAGCAGCGTAGCTACAGGGGATGAGCAGTTCTTC. Translated: CASSVATGDEQFF.

The CDR3 region has the DNA TGTGCCAGCAGACAAACTACAGGGACTGAAGCTTTCTTT. Translation: CASRQTTGTEAFF. The chain couples TRBV6-5 to TRBJ1-1, with a possible D match to TRBD1 (6 bases). CDR3 length: 13 amino acids. Germline V gives CDR1 MNHEY, CDR2 SVGAGI. The V end lost 6 bases, the J end lost 5 bases, and 13 bases lay between the germline ends.

The J gene is TRBJ2-7, the V gene TRBV4-2, with TRBD1 matching 11 bases. In germline, CDR1 is LGHNA, CDR2 YNFKEQ. There are 15 residues in the CDR3. Trimming cost V 3 bases and J 0 bases; bases outside gene matches: 1. In DNA form, the CDR3 reads TGTGCCAGCAGCCAGGACAGGGGGCCCTCCTACGAGCAGTACTTC. Translating gives CASSQDRGPSYEQYF.

The rearrangement joins TRBV19 to TRBJ2-1; 15 bases map to TRBD2. Germline values: CDR1 LNHDA, CDR2 SQIVND (reference sequence). This CDR3 has 15 residues. V lost 9 bases and J lost 10; bases outside the gene matches: 10. As DNA, the CDR3 is TGTGCCAGCTGGCCGGGACTAGCGGGAGGCAGGGAGCAGTTCTTC. Residues: CASWPGLAGGREQFF.

CDR3 sequence reads: CASSTGTSVDEQFF. Written as DNA, the CDR3 is TGTGCCAGCAGTACCGGGACTAGCGTAGATGAGCAGTTCTTC. This chain uses TRBV9 with TRBJ2-1, with TRBD2 matching 10 bases. The CDR3 is 14 residues long. CDR1 is SGDLS and CDR2 is YYNGEE in the germline V gene. Unmatched junction bases numbered 7, after V lost 5 bases and J lost 8 bases.

This chain joins TRBV18 and TRBJ1-5, with no clear D. Trimming took 5 bases from V and 0 from J, leaving 5 bases between them. The CDR3 totals 13 residues. The germline V gene encodes CDR1 KGHSH and CDR2 LQKENI. DNA of the CDR3: TGTGCCAGCTCAGAGGGTAGCAATCAGCCCCAGCATTTT. Translating gives CASSEGSNQPQHF.

The rearrangement links TRBV5-1 to TRBJ1-2, with no clear D. The CDR3 covers 15 residues. The germline V and J ends were trimmed by 6 bases and 7 bases, with 22 bases remaining between them. Germline-derived CDR1 and CDR2 are SGHRS and YFSETQ. CDR3 nucleotides: TGCGCCAGCAAAGATTCTGCGACAAAGGTCTCTGGCTACACCTTC. Protein sequence: CASKDSATKVSGYTF. Drawing the rest from reference TRBV5-1 and TRBJ1-2, the complete variable domain is KAGVTQTPRYLIKTRGQQVTLSCSPISGHRSVSWYQQTPGQGLQFLFEYFSETQRNKGNFPGRFSGRQFSNSRSEMNVSTLELGDSALYLCASKDSATKVSGYTFGSGTRLTVV.

CDR3 nucleotides: TGCGCCAGCAGCCAAGAGGGACTAGCGCTGGAGACCCAGTACTTC. It yields the protein CASSQEGLALETQYF. This chain joins TRBV4-1 and TRBJ2-5, with 10 bases matching TRBD2. The germline V gene encodes CDR1 MGHRA and CDR2 YSYEKL. This CDR3 has 15 residues. V was pared by 0 bases and J by 5 bases, with 3 bases of the junction left unmatched.

The table lists this clone with a few counts. Other DNA sequences in the sample encode the same CDR3. This rearrangement joins TRBV5-1 to TRBJ1-1; no clear D. CDR3 length: 14 residues. V lost 0 bases to trimming and J lost 0 bases, with 6 bases between them. The germline V gene encodes CDR1 SGHRS and CDR2 YFSETQ. The DNA of the CDR3 is TGCGCCAGCAGCTTGGACAGTATGAACACTGAAGCTTTCTTT. This sequence encodes CASSLDSMNTEAFF.

This clone occurred a few times. This chain uses TRBV11-3 with TRBJ2-2, with D uncertain. The CDR3 totals 14 residues. The V end was cut by 3 bases, the J end by 2 bases, with 7 bases between. CDR1 is SGHNT and CDR2 is YENEEA in the germline V gene. The CDR3 sequence: CASSLRGNTGELFF. The CDR3 nucleotides are TGTGCCAGCAGCTTGCGCGGAAACACCGGGGAGCTGTTTTTT.

V and J are TRBV5-5 and TRBJ2-7; 10 bases fit TRBD2. CDR1 and CDR2 from the germline V gene are SGHKS and YYEKEE (reference sequence). Germline trimming cut 1 base from V and 5 bases from J; bases unmatched to any gene: 6. The CDR3 is 15 amino acids. As DNA, the CDR3 is TGTGCCAGCAGCTTGATTAGCGGGGGGCAGAACGAGCAGTACTTC. Translated, it gives CASSLISGGQNEQYF.

CDR3 in amino acids: CSVGQSDTQYF. DNA of the CDR3: TGCAGCGTCGGACAGTCAGATACGCAGTATTTT. The chain joins TRBV29-1 to TRBJ2-3; tentative D call: TRBD1 (6 bases). The V end lost 6 bases, the J end lost 4 bases, and 8 bases lay between the germline ends. The CDR3 is made up of 11 amino acids. The germline gives CDR1 SQVTM, CDR2 ANQGSEA.

The genes are TRBV7-2 and TRBJ2-1, with 9 bases identical to TRBD2. CDR3 length equals 14 residues. Germline assignment: CDR1 SGHTA and CDR2 FQGNSA. After removal of 8 bases from V and 5 bases from J, the junction contained 7 bases not matched to a gene. CDR3 in DNA: TGTGCCAGCCTCCCCGCTAGCGGGGACAATGAGCAGTTCTTC. Protein sequence: CASLPASGDNEQFF.

This clone was found once. The chain employs TRBV28 and TRBJ2-5, with 8 bases aligning to TRBD1. Germline-derived CDR1 and CDR2 are MDHEN and SYDVKM. The V and J ends lost 5 bases and 5 bases, in that order; junction bases with no gene match: 10. The CDR3 has 15 residues. The chain's CDR3 is CASSAGQGSAETQYF. The DNA for the CDR3 is TGTGCCAGCAGTGCAGGACAGGGAAGTGCGGAGACCCAGTACTTC.

The rearrangement joins TRBV9 to TRBJ2-1, with 7 bases lining up with TRBD2. Germline V gene lookup returns CDR1 SGDLS and CDR2 YYNGEE. The CDR3 has 14 residues. The V segment lost 0 bases and the J segment 8 bases; nucleotides outside the gene matches: 5. The CDR3, as DNA: TGTGCCAGCAGCGTAGCGGGGCTAGCGGATGAGCAGTTCTTC. Translating gives CASSVAGLADEQFF. Variable domain in full (rest from reference TRBV9 and TRBJ2-1): DSGVTQTPKHLITATGQRVTLRCSPRSGDLSVYWYQQSLDQGLQFLIQYYNGEERAKGNILERFSAQQFPDLHSELNLSSLELGDSALYFCASSVAGLADEQFFGPGTRLTVL.

The rearrangement uses TRBV4-3 and TRBJ1-4; D unclear. Looked up from germline, CDR1 is LGHNA and CDR2 is YSLEER. Trimming took off 5 bases at V and 4 bases at J, with 8 bases between the two ends. This CDR3 spans 13 amino acids. The CDR3 DNA is TGCGCCAGCAGCTGGCAGCGTAATGAAAAACTGTTTTTT. It is translated as CASSWQRNEKLFF.

The V and J genes are TRBV12-5 and TRBJ2-7; the D gene is possibly TRBD1 (6 bases). This CDR3 region has 13 residues. Germline lookup yields CDR1 LGHNT and CDR2 FRNRAP. V gave up 9 bases and J gave up 2 bases, with 14 bases separating them. The CDR3 DNA reads as TGTGCTAGCCGCCGACAGGACCCCTACGAGCAGTACTTC. Its translation: CASRRQDPYEQYF.

The chain uses TRBV27 and TRBJ1-4, with no clear D. CDR3 size: 18 residues. From germline, CDR1 is MNHEY and CDR2 SMNVEV (reference sequence). The V and J ends lost 7 bases and 1 base respectively, with 22 bases between them. The CDR3 spells CASTRRAAGSGTNEKLFF. In DNA form, the CDR3 reads TGTGCCAGCACTCGGCGGGCGGCGGGGAGCGGAACTAATGAAAAACTGTTTTTT.

The chain combines TRBV28 with TRBJ1-1; 10 bases align to TRBD1. Trimming at V came to 0 bases and at J to 4 bases, leaving 5 bases not matched to a gene. CDR1 is MDHEN, CDR2 SYDVKM, per germline. The CDR3 has 16 amino acids. The CDR3 nucleotides are TGTGCCAGCAGTTTATGGGGACAGGGGTTTGGCACTGAAGCTTTCTTT. It codes for CASSLWGQGFGTEAFF.

The chain joins TRBV18 to TRBJ2-1; 13 nucleotides line up with TRBD2. With V trimmed by 8 bases and J by 7 bases, 5 bases remained unmatched. CDR3 length equals 14 residues. Germline V gene data show CDR1 as KGHSH and CDR2 as LQKENI. CDR3 in amino acids: CASTGTSGINEQFF. The CDR3 coding sequence is TGTGCCAGCACCGGGACTAGCGGGATTAATGAGCAGTTCTTC.